The entry below gives a single T cell receptor (beta chain) sequence along with its context. The target antigen is unknown. The V and J ends lost 2 bases and 8 bases respectively, with 15 bases between them. Germline V lookup: CDR1 MGHRA, CDR2 YSYEKL. This CDR3 region has 14 residues. Measured with immunoSEQ multiplex PCR; TCRdb has only the in-frame clones, and not every one. Among over 400,000 clones listed, 89% were seen once. The entry originates in a study of Ad26.COV2.S vaccination and SARS-CoV-2 variants. Across the whole study: Trial arm assignment for the donor was COV1001 Ad26.COV2.S. Administration of Ad26.COV2.S was intramuscular, either once or twice 56 days apart. General study points: After vaccination, substantial breadth of spike-specific CD8+ and CD4+ responses was reported.

The treatment here: some 20 received Ad26.COV2.S at low or high dose, single or two shots; a few received placebo; per-sample allocation not given. Repertoires come from day 63 after the first vaccine or placebo injection. Donor was an adult aged 18-55 years in Boston. The chain combines TRBV4-1 with TRBJ1-1; D gene uncertain. The TCR originated in a person aged 18-60 years who received the Ad26.COV2.S COVID-19 vaccine or a placebo. Sequencing used peripheral blood, obtained in a trial of Ad26.COV2.S vaccine versus placebo. This chain's CDR3 is CASSQPGLPGEAFF. DNA of the CDR3: TGCGCCAGCAGCCAACCGGGTCTGCCGGGCGAAGCTTTCTTT.